One sample yielded the 17 T cell receptor beta chains listed below, sequenced in a study of immune heterogeneity within non-small cell lung tumors. CDR3 of TCR beta was amplified by multiplex PCR that used 32 V and 13 J primers. TCRdb independently ran MiXCR on the multiplex PCR reads; one entry per CDR3 protein. Here the sample spans 20,000 to 25,000 distinct CDR3 sequences, 25% to 35% being singletons. Genomic DNA extracted from bulk tumor tissue served as template. A total of roughly 600 ng was used per sample. Several biopsies were spaced far apart within each primary tumor and obtained as surgery took place. Curative operations were performed on patients who had untreated, newly diagnosed non-small cell lung cancer. Input material: lung tumor tissue. Receptors originate from a middle-aged man with non-small cell lung cancer.

The rearrangement uses TRBV27 and TRBJ2-5, with 7 bases lining up with TRBD1. This CDR3 is 14 amino acids long. Germline CDR1 is MNHEY and CDR2 is SMNVEV (reference sequence). V lost 8 bases, J lost 4 bases, and 10 bases stayed unmatched. CDR3 nucleotide sequence: TGTGCCAGCTCAGACAGGGTGGTAGGAGAGACCCAGTACTTC. Translation: CASSDRVVGETQYF.

Details on this clonotype: A clone one base away is much larger, so this may be a read error. V and J are TRBV2 and TRBJ2-1; perhaps TRBD1 as D (6 bases). CDR1 is SNHLY and CDR2 is FYNNEI in the germline V gene. There are 14 residues in the CDR3. V was pared by 2 bases and J by 8 bases, with 13 bases between. The CDR3 protein is CASSEIVRGDEQFF. The CDR3 DNA follows: TGTGCCAGCAGTGAAATCGTCAGGGGCGATGAGCAGTTCTTC.

Turning to this clonotype: This may come from a read error, since a much larger clone is one base off. J is TRBJ1-2 and V is TRBV2, with D maybe TRBD1 (5 bases). The CDR3 extends over 13 amino acids. Germline V lookup: CDR1 SNHLY, CDR2 FYNNEI. V was pared by 9 bases and J by 6 bases, with 17 bases between. This CDR3 reads CASTTGTIHGYTF. In nucleotides, the CDR3 is TGTGCCAGTACCACCGGGACCATCCATGGCTACACCTTC.

The table lists this clonotype with many counts. The chain joins TRBV19 to TRBJ1-2, with 10 bases that match TRBD1. Trimming took 4 bases from V and 7 from J; bases not matched to a gene: 6. This CDR3 is 14 amino acids long. The germline gives CDR1 LNHDA, CDR2 SQIVND (reference sequence). The CDR3 DNA reads TGTGCCAGTAGTAAACCGGGACAGGGGTTTGGCTACACCTTC. Its protein product is CASSKPGQGFGYTF.

Only one count was recorded for this clonotype. The junction departs from the called germline gene at one end, perhaps through a read error. This chain joins TRBV28 and TRBJ1-5, with 7 bases that match TRBD1. Germline loops: CDR1 MDHEN, CDR2 SYDVKM. This CDR3 is 21 amino acids long. CDR3 nucleotides: TGTGCCAGCAGTTCCATATTATCACTCCCCGGACAGGCAGTGGCAAATCATCCCCAGCATTTT. It yields the protein CASSSILSLPGQAVANHPQHF.

This clonotype turned up a few times. V and J are TRBV11-2 and TRBJ2-1; 9 nucleotides match TRBD2. Germline CDR1 SGHAT, CDR2 FQNNGV. The ends lost 0 bases at V and 7 bases at J; junction bases unmatched: 10. The CDR3 loop spans 17 amino acids. CDR3: CASSLDLAGLAQNEQFF. In DNA, the CDR3 is TGTGCCAGCAGCTTAGATCTAGCGGGACTGGCTCAAAATGAGCAGTTCTTC.

Turning to this clonotype: A read error may explain this, as a much larger clone is one base away. The chain links TRBV12-3 or TRBV12-4 to TRBJ1-1; D is unclear. CDR3 length equals 11 residues. The V gene lost 10 bases and the J gene lost 7 bases, with 13 bases spanning the gap. The DNA for the CDR3 is TGTGCCAACAGATTAGCGGGTGAAGCTTTCTTT. It codes for CANRLAGEAFF.

This clonotype was detected only a few times. The chain combines TRBV18 with TRBJ1-1; a weak D match, TRBD1 (5 bases). This CDR3 spans 16 amino acids. With 3 bases removed from V and 1 base from J, the gap between germline ends came to 15 bases. Germline V gene lookup returns CDR1 KGHSH and CDR2 LQKENI. As DNA, the CDR3 is TGTGCCAGCTCACCGAGGGGAAGAGGCTCGAACACTGAAGCTTTCTTT. This translates into CASSPRGRGSNTEAFF.

As regards this clonotype: A much larger clone differs from this one at a single base, so this may be a read error. The chain recombines TRBV20-1 with TRBJ2-3, with 11 bases identical to TRBD2. Germline CDR1 is DFQATT and CDR2 is SNEGSKA (reference sequence). The junction had 10 bases not matched to a gene; V was cut back by 8 bases and J by 3 bases. The CDR3 loop spans 15 amino acids. CDR3 nucleotide sequence: TGCAGTTCTACTTGGTCTAGCGGGAGGACAGATACGCAGTATTTT. Amino acid sequence: CSSTWSSGRTDTQYF.

This clonotype was seen only once. A much larger clonotype is one base distant, so this may be a read error. The V and J genes are TRBV24-1 and TRBJ1-2; possible D gene TRBD1, 5 bases. The CDR3 consists of 13 residues. Germline-derived CDR1 and CDR2 are KGHDR and SFDVKD. The CDR3 bases are TGTGCCACCAGTGATGCAGGGAAACTTGGCTCCACCTTC. It yields the protein CATSDAGKLGSTF.

As concerns this clonotype: A junction end diverges from the germline sequence, so it may reflect a read error. V and J are TRBV19 and TRBJ2-2, with TRBD1 matching over 7 bases. The V gene's germline CDR1 is LNHDA and CDR2 SQIVND (reference sequence). The CDR3 totals 15 residues. For the CDR3, the DNA is TGTGCCAGTATCCCGGGACAGACGAAAACCGGGGAGCTGTTTTTT. Its translation is CASIPGQTKTGELFF.

A remark on this clonotype: A read error may explain this, as a much larger clone is one base away. The rearrangement uses TRBV5-1 and TRBJ2-7, with TRBD1 matching over 7 bases. This CDR3 comprises 14 residues. Germline CDR1 is SGHRS and CDR2 is YFSETQ. CDR3 sequence (DNA): TGCTCCAGCTTCGAGGGACAGCCTGGGAACGAGCAGTACTTC. Protein: CSSFEGQPGNEQYF. The full variable domain, in which reference TRBV5-1 and TRBJ2-7 provide the parts outside the CDR3, is KAGVTQTPRYLIKTRGQQVTLSCSPISGHRSVSWYQQTPGQGLQFLFEYFSETQRNKGNFPGRFSGRQFSNSRSEMNVSTLELGDSALYLCSSFEGQPGNEQYFGPGTRLTVT.

The table lists this clonotype with a few counts. J is TRBJ2-7 and V is TRBV5-6, with 8 bases lining up with TRBD1. Germline CDR1 reads SGHDT; CDR2 reads YYEEEE. CDR3 length equals 14 residues. After removal of 4 bases from V and 5 bases from J, the junction contained 8 bases not matched to a gene. The CDR3 region is CASSRQGLMDEQYF. The DNA for the CDR3 is TGTGCCAGCAGCCGACAGGGGCTTATGGACGAGCAGTACTTC. Full variable domain (rest looked up from reference TRBV5-6 and TRBJ2-7): DAGVTQSPTHLIKTRGQQVTLRCSPKSGHDTVSWYQQALGQGPQFIFQYYEEEERQRGNFPDRFSGHQFPNYSSELNVNALLLGDSALYLCASSRQGLMDEQYFGPGTRLTVT.

By sample fraction, this clonotype is medium-sized. The genes are TRBV6-1 and TRBJ1-3; no clear D. With 2 bases removed from V and 0 bases from J, the gap between germline ends came to 14 bases. Germline V gene lookup returns CDR1 MNHNS and CDR2 SASEGT. The CDR3 consists of 17 residues. As DNA, the CDR3 is TGTGCCAGCAGTGAACGACCTTCAGATCGCTCTGGAAACACCATATATTTT. This gives the protein CASSERPSDRSGNTIYF.

To note about this clonotype: Germline and junction disagree at one end, which may indicate a read error. V and J are TRBV4-1 and TRBJ2-3, with D hard to call. The CDR3 covers 11 residues. Germline CDR1 reads MGHRA; CDR2 reads YSYEKL. The CDR3 sequence is CASSQDDVLFF. CDR3 DNA sequence: TGCGCCAGCAGCCAAGACGACGTCCTATTTTTT.

The table lists this clonotype with many counts. The gene calls are TRBV2 and TRBJ1-1, with unresolved D. Trimming removed 10 bases from V and 0 bases from J, with 12 bases in between. The CDR3 sequence is 13 residues long. Germline CDR1 is SNHLY and CDR2 is FYNNEI. For the CDR3, the DNA is TGTGCCATCCCCGGAACGATGAACACTGAAGCTTTCTTT. Residues: CAIPGTMNTEAFF.

The genes are TRBV6-5 and TRBJ2-7, with D possibly TRBD2 on 5 matching bases. Germline lookup yields CDR1 MNHEY and CDR2 SVGAGI. The CDR3 has 14 residues. The germline V and J ends were trimmed by 2 bases and 3 bases, with 11 bases remaining between them. CDR3 in DNA: TGTGCCAGCAGTTACCTTATGGGGAGCTACGAGCAGTACTTC. It codes for CASSYLMGSYEQYF.